This T cell receptor beta chain derives from a study of OX40 agonist ivuxolimab in advanced cancers. On the study more broadly: Dose-escalation patients had hepatocellular carcinoma, melanoma, renal cell or head and neck cancer. Partial responses were observed in three patients, of whom one had hepatocellular carcinoma and two had cutaneous melanoma. General study results and limits: Low normalized clonal expansion also occurred in some nonresponding patients.

Germline loops: CDR1 LNHDA, CDR2 SQIVND (reference sequence). The CDR3 is made up of 15 amino acids. Germline trimming cut 5 bases from V and 4 bases from J; bases unmatched to any gene: 5. Profiled with immunoSEQ multiplex PCR; TCRdb holds only in-frame clones, not every one. Of roughly 140,000 clones in the sample, roughly 94% were seen once. In the case of this clone: Its cognate antigen is unknown.

The V gene is TRBV19, the J gene TRBJ2-2; the match to TRBD2 covers 9 bases. The sample consisted of CD4+ or CD8+ T cells sorted from blood, taken in a trial of the OX40 agonist ivuxolimab. The receptor was derived from an adult with an advanced solid tumor such as melanoma, head and neck, liver or kidney cancer. The DNA of the CDR3 is TGTGCCAGTAGTTCTCCTAGCGGGATCACCGGGGAGCTGTTTTTT. Its translation is CASSSPSGITGELFF.